The 22 T cell receptor beta chains given below trace back to one sample, sequenced in a study of OX40 agonist ivuxolimab in advanced cancers. Sequenced by immunoSEQ multiplex PCR; TCRdb stores in-frame clones only, minus some. The data show approximately 80,000 clones, roughly nine tenths seen once. The specimen comprised CD4+ or CD8+ T cells sorted from blood, sampled in a trial of the OX40 agonist ivuxolimab. These receptors were collected from an adult with an advanced solid tumor such as melanoma, head and neck, liver or kidney cancer.

V and J are TRBV19 and TRBJ2-5; 8 positions match TRBD2. Germline CDR1 is LNHDA and CDR2 is SQIVND (reference sequence). The V and J ends lost 6 bases and 1 base, in that order; junction bases with no gene match: 22. The CDR3 consists of 20 residues. Here the CDR3 DNA reads TGTGCCAGTAGCAATCCACCGTCGGCGGGGGGCGCCGGCGTCCAAGAGACCCAGTACTTC. Translation: CASSNPPSAGGAGVQETQYF.

This clone was counted a single time. This chain links TRBV27 with TRBJ2-5; D is perhaps TRBD2 (5 bases). This CDR3 region has 14 residues. Germline V CDR1 and CDR2: MNHEY, SMNVEV (reference sequence). The germline V and J ends were trimmed by 3 bases and 3 bases, with 11 bases remaining between them. CDR3 DNA: TGTGCCAGCAGTTTGGTGTTGGGAGAAGAGACCCAGTACTTC. Residues: CASSLVLGEETQYF.

The chain recombines TRBV4-3 with TRBJ1-2, with D unclear. Per the germline V gene, CDR1 is LGHNA and CDR2 is YSLEER. The V and J ends lost 4 bases and 0 bases respectively, with 9 bases between them. The CDR3 runs to 14 residues. DNA of the CDR3: TGCGCCAGCAGCCCTAGGGCGGCTAACTATGGCTACACCTTC. Protein: CASSPRAANYGYTF.

As DNA, the CDR3 is TGTGCCAGCAACCCAATAGCGGCGGGTACCACAGATACGCAGTATTTT. This encodes CASNPIAAGTTDTQYF. The chain has TRBV7-2 and TRBJ2-3; TRBD2 is a possible D gene (6 bases). The CDR3 has 16 residues. Per the germline V gene, CDR1 is SGHTA and CDR2 is FQGNSA. V lost 7 bases to trimming and J lost 2 bases, with 19 bases between them. The full variable domain, its missing parts supplied by reference TRBV7-2 and TRBJ2-3, is GAGVSQSPSNKVTEKGKDVELRCDPISGHTALYWYRQSLGQGLEFLIYFQGNSAPDKSGLPSDRFSAERTGGSVSTLTIQRTQQEDSAVYLCASNPIAAGTTDTQYFGPGTRLTVL.

The chain combines TRBV30 with TRBJ2-7; 10 bases fit TRBD2. This CDR3 is 13 amino acids long. Trimming took 7 bases from V and 5 from J; bases not matched to a gene: 8. Germline V lookup: CDR1 GTSNPN, CDR2 SVGIG (reference sequence). The CDR3 loop reads CAYTGLAMNEQYV. CDR3 nucleotide sequence: TGTGCCTACACGGGACTAGCGATGAACGAGCAGTACGTC.

The rearrangement joins TRBV7-8 to TRBJ2-3; D unresolved. V lost 6 bases and J 4 bases, leaving 11 bases between the germline ends. Per germline, CDR1 SGHVS and CDR2 FQNEAQ. The CDR3 runs to 13 residues. The CDR3 sequence: CASRLVFPDTQYF. DNA for the CDR3: TGTGCCAGCAGGCTTGTTTTTCCAGATACGCAGTATTTT. Using reference TRBV7-8 and TRBJ2-3 for the parts outside the CDR3, the full variable domain is GAGVSQSPRYKVAKRGQDVALRCDPISGHVSLFWYQQALGQGPEFLTYFQNEAQLDKSGLPSDRFFAERPEGSVSTLKIQRTQQEDSAVYLCASRLVFPDTQYFGPGTRLTVL.

The chain has TRBV2 and TRBJ2-1, with TRBD2 matching over 13 bases. This CDR3 has 15 amino acids. V shed 6 bases and J 6 bases; nucleotides not matched to a gene: 5. CDR1 and CDR2 from the germline V gene are SNHLY and FYNNEI. Written as DNA, the CDR3 is TGTGCCAGCAGCCTACTAGCGGGGGGGCTCAATGAGCAGTTCTTC. Residues: CASSLLAGGLNEQFF.

The chain employs TRBV13 and TRBJ2-3; D unclear. Germline CDR1 reads PRHDT; CDR2 reads FYEKMQ (reference sequence). This CDR3 region has 14 residues. V was clipped by 0 bases and J by 1 base, with 5 bases between them. For the CDR3, the DNA is TGTGCCAGCAGCTTAGGGGCGGGCACAGATACGCAGTATTTT. Protein: CASSLGAGTDTQYF.

The CDR3 here is CAISESYGFYEQYV. The CDR3 coding sequence is TGTGCCATCAGTGAGTCATACGGGTTCTACGAGCAGTACGTC. J is TRBJ2-7 and V is TRBV10-3; D is unclear. Germline V CDR1 and CDR2: ENHRY, SYGVKD. The CDR3 is 14 residues long. Trimming removed 0 bases at V and 3 bases at J, with 9 bases between.

V and J are TRBV13 and TRBJ2-1; D is uncertain. From germline, CDR1 is PRHDT and CDR2 FYEKMQ (reference sequence). CDR3 length equals 14 residues. Trimming left V 1 base short and J 7 bases short, with 11 bases between. The DNA of the CDR3 is TGTGCCAGCAGCTTAGCACTCCTGGCAAATGAGCAGTTCTTC. Its translation is CASSLALLANEQFF.

V and J are TRBV6-5 and TRBJ2-1, with 10 bases lining up with TRBD1. Germline V gives CDR1 MNHEY, CDR2 SVGAGI. The CDR3 is made up of 14 amino acids. Trimming took 6 bases from V and 8 from J; bases not matched to a gene: 7. In DNA form, the CDR3 reads TGTGCCAGCAGCCCGGGACAGGGGTATCATGAGCAGTTCTTC. As protein: CASSPGQGYHEQFF.

As to this clone: In the same sample, other DNA sequences code for this CDR3. The chain has TRBV6-6 and TRBJ2-3; no definite D call. CDR1 is MNHNY, CDR2 SVGAGI, per germline (reference sequence). The length of the CDR3 is 12 residues. Trimming removed 2 bases from V and 3 bases from J, with 3 bases in between. This chain's CDR3 is CASSYGTDTQYF. In DNA, the CDR3 is TGTGCCAGCAGTTACGGGACAGATACGCAGTATTTT.

V and J are TRBV28 and TRBJ1-6, with TRBD1 matching over 7 bases. V lost 2 bases, J lost 4 bases, and 5 bases stayed unmatched. This CDR3 has 16 residues. Germline V lookup: CDR1 MDHEN, CDR2 SYDVKM. CDR3 sequence: CASSLPSGQYNSPLHF. The CDR3 nucleotides are TGTGCCAGCAGTTTACCGTCGGGACAGTATAATTCACCCCTCCACTTT.

The V gene is TRBV30, the J gene TRBJ2-1, with D possibly TRBD2 on 5 matching bases. The V gene lost 2 bases and the J gene lost 9 bases, with 14 bases spanning the gap. The CDR3 sequence is 13 residues long. The germline gives CDR1 GTSNPN, CDR2 SVGIG (reference sequence). CDR3: CAWSLGRAGEQFF. For the CDR3, the DNA is TGTGCCTGGAGTCTTGGTAGGGCGGGTGAGCAGTTCTTC.

CDR3 in DNA: TGTGCCAGCAGTTTTGCGAGTTACAATGAGCAGTTCTTC. This gives the protein CASSFASYNEQFF. The rearrangement links TRBV27 to TRBJ2-1; D gene uncertain. V was cut by 3 bases and J by 4 bases, with 7 bases left in between. This CDR3 is 13 amino acids long. Germline CDR1 is MNHEY and CDR2 is SMNVEV (reference sequence).

The rearrangement uses TRBV7-9 and TRBJ1-2; no clear D. The germline V and J ends were trimmed by 3 bases and 5 bases, with 7 bases remaining between them. The CDR3 is 12 residues long. Germline V gene sequence: CDR1 SEHNR, CDR2 FQNEAQ (reference sequence). CDR3 nucleotide sequence: TGTGCCAGCAGCTTGCGGGGATATGGCTACACCTTC. Protein sequence: CASSLRGYGYTF.

The sample holds a few counts of this clone. This sample includes further DNA sequences coding for the same CDR3. V usage is TRBV13 and J usage is TRBJ2-3, with unresolved D. This CDR3 region has 12 residues. CDR1 PRHDT and CDR2 FYEKMQ come from the germline V gene (reference sequence). V was pared by 1 base and J by 2 bases, with 1 base between. In nucleotides, the CDR3 is TGTGCCAGCAGCTTAGCCACAGATACGCAGTATTTT. Encoded protein: CASSLATDTQYF.

This clone came up once. This sequence joins TRBV9 and TRBJ2-1; D assignment may be TRBD1 or TRBD2 (5 bases each). The CDR3 spans 15 residues. Deletions cut 0 bases from V and 4 bases from J, with 11 bases between. CDR1 and CDR2 (germline): SGDLS, YYNGEE. The CDR3 DNA sequence: TGTGCCAGCAGCGTAGGAGCTGAGGGGTACAATGAGCAGTTCTTC. It yields the protein CASSVGAEGYNEQFF.

This sequence joins TRBV5-1 and TRBJ2-3; 7 positions match TRBD2. This CDR3 has 16 residues. Germline V gene sequence: CDR1 SGHRS, CDR2 YFSETQ. J was trimmed by 3 bases and V by 1 base; bases with no gene match: 8. The CDR3 loop reads CASSLPGPGGTDTQYF. In nucleotides, the CDR3 is TGCGCCAGCAGCTTGCCAGGGCCGGGAGGAACAGATACGCAGTATTTT.

The chain recombines TRBV27 with TRBJ1-5; D is uncertain. Germline assignment: CDR1 MNHEY and CDR2 SMNVEV (reference sequence). The CDR3 sequence is 13 residues long. Trimming took off 7 bases at V and 3 bases at J, with 10 bases between the two ends. CDR3 loop: CASTAGPNQPQHF. The CDR3 DNA is TGTGCCAGCACGGCAGGCCCCAATCAGCCCCAGCATTTT.

The gene calls are TRBV6-5 and TRBJ1-5, with D perhaps matching TRBD1 (5 bases). The germline gives CDR1 MNHEY, CDR2 SVGAGI. The CDR3 has 16 amino acids. Trimming stripped 2 bases from V and 1 base from J, with 12 bases between. CDR3 amino acids: CASSYGAWDSNQPQHF. The CDR3 region has the DNA TGTGCCAGCAGTTACGGGGCGTGGGACAGCAATCAGCCCCAGCATTTT.

This chain connects TRBV14 to TRBJ2-1, with D unclear. The CDR3 has 17 amino acids. The germline V gene has CDR1 SGHDN and CDR2 FVKESK. Deletions cut 0 bases from V and 8 bases from J, with 20 bases between. The CDR3 is CASSQDRGVGPLDEQFF. The CDR3 DNA follows: TGTGCCAGCAGCCAAGATCGCGGTGTCGGACCCCTCGATGAGCAGTTCTTC.